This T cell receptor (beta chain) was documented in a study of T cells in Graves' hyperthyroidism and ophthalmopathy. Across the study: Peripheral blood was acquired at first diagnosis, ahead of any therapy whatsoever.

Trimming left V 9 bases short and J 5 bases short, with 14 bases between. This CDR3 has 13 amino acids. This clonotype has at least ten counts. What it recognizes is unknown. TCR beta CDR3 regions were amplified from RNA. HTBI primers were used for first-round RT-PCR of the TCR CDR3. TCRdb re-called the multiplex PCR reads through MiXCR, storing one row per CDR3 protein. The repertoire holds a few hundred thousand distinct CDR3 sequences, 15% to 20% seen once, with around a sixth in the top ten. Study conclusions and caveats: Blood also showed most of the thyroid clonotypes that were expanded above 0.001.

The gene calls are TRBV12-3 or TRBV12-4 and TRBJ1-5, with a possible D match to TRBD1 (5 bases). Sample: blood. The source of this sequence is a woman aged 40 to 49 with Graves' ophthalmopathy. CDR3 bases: TGTGCCAGTCAGTTTACAGGTGATCAGCCCCAGCATTTT. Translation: CASQFTGDQPQHF.